The clone carrying this TCR beta chain occurred once. This CDR3 has 14 amino acids. The V end was cut by 1 base, the J end by 7 bases, with 14 bases between. Germline V lookup: CDR1 SQVTM, CDR2 ANQGSEA. Deep-level assay runs were performed. Unsorted PBMC contributed about 270 ng DNA, approximately 30,000 T cell genomes, to each replicate PCR. TCRdb's table, derived via immunoSEQ multiplex PCR, lists solely in-frame clones and lacks some. The data hold about 520,000 clones, with roughly 80% observed a single time. This sample is part of a study of shared clonotypes between healthy human individuals. Donors were healthy HIV-negative adults without recently reported acute infections or vaccinations.

Sequencing used PBMCs. The rearrangement joins TRBV29-1 to TRBJ2-1; D call uncertain. The TCR was taken from a woman aged 40 to 49 in good health. Some clones in this sample may be carry-over from other donors' samples. In nucleotides, the CDR3 is TGCAGCGTTGAAGTGGGTCTAACCAGAAATGAGCAGTTCTTC. This translates into CSVEVGLTRNEQFF.